This is a list of T cell receptor beta chains from one sample in a study of T cells after yellow fever vaccination. TCRdb re-called the 5' RACE reads through MiXCR, storing one row per CDR3 protein. The data hold about 260,000 distinct CDR3 sequences, with around 4.9% observed a single time. Specimen: CD4+ T cells sorted from PBMCs, collected on the day of the yellow fever booster vaccination. The receptors stem from a man aged 18 to 29 who received the YFV17D yellow fever vaccine. Each CDR3 is given with its conserved first and last residue. A D gene is named only where the DNA matches it firmly. Where a row states a size, it is once, few, many or the class of an expanded clone; other rows omit it.

j_gene,len,abundance,d_gene,v_gene,CDR3nt,CDR3aa
TRBJ2-1,17,few,TRBD2,TRBV7-9,TGTGCCAGCGGTTTCCTTGGGATTCTAGCGGGATACAATGAGCAGTTCTTC,CASGFLGILAGYNEQFF
TRBJ2-7,16,few,.,TRBV5-1,TGCGCCAGCAGCCTGGGAGGGGGGCCTAGCTCCTACGAGCAGTACTTC,CASSLGGGPSSYEQYF
TRBJ1-1,14,.,.,TRBV7-2,TGTGCCAGCAGCCCAGTGTCAGTCAGGACTGAAGCTTTCTTT,CASSPVSVRTEAFF
TRBJ1-1,13,few,.,TRBV19,TGTGCCAGTAGTAAGGGACCGAACACTGAAGCTTTCTTT,CASSKGPNTEAFF
TRBJ2-3,14,few,.,TRBV12-3/TRBV12-4,TGTGCCAGCACCCGGGACGGTCCCACAGATACGCAGTATTTT,CASTRDGPTDTQYF
TRBJ2-5,12,few,.,TRBV5-4,TGTGCCAGCAGCCGCCCCCTAGAGACCCAGTACTTC,CASSRPLETQYF
TRBJ1-6,13,many,.,TRBV6-6,TGTGCCAGCAGTAGCTCCTATAATTCACCCCTCCACTTT,CASSSSYNSPLHF
TRBJ2-2,14,few,.,TRBV7-2,TGTGCCAGCAAACAGGGTTCGACCACCGGGGAGCTGTTTTTT,CASKQGSTTGELFF
TRBJ1-2,15,.,.,TRBV12-3/TRBV12-4,TGTGCCAGCAGTCGTGGGGGCAGAACTAACTATGGCTACACCTTC,CASSRGGRTNYGYTF
TRBJ1-1,14,many,.,TRBV6-5,TGTGCCAGCAGCTTCAGATTTTCGAACACTGAAGCTTTCTTT,CASSFRFSNTEAFF
TRBJ1-1,11,.,.,TRBV12-3/TRBV12-4,TGTGCCAGCAGTTACAGGGAGGAAGCTTTCTTT,CASSYREEAFF
TRBJ2-5,13,.,.,TRBV4-1,TGCGCCAGCAGCCAAGGGCAAGAAAAGACCCAGTACTTC,CASSQGQEKTQYF
TRBJ2-5,12,.,.,TRBV2,TGTGCCAGCAGGCTGGACAGAGAGACCCAGTACTTC,CASRLDRETQYF
TRBJ1-4,16,.,TRBD1,TRBV15,TGTGCCACCAGCACCCATCCGGGACAGGGTGCTGAAAAACTGTTTTTT,CATSTHPGQGAEKLFF
TRBJ2-2,16,many,TRBD1,TRBV5-1,TGCGCCAGCAGCCCCGGGACAGGACCTAAGGTCGGGGAGCTGTTTTTT,CASSPGTGPKVGELFF
TRBJ2-1,11,.,.,TRBV20-1,TGCAGTGCTTATCTGGGACTGAGGCAGTTCTTC,CSAYLGLRQFF
TRBJ2-1,14,many,TRBD1,TRBV11-3,TGTGCCAGCAGCTTTAGGGGGCCGCAGGGATGGCAGTTCTTC,CASSFRGPQGWQFF
TRBJ2-7,18,.,TRBD1,TRBV5-1,TGCGCCAGCAGCTCGCTCTTTGGCCGGGACAGGGAAGTCTACGAGCAGTACTTC,CASSSLFGRDREVYEQYF
TRBJ1-6,15,many,.,TRBV7-9,TGTGCCAGCAGCTTAGGGGGCGCGGATAATTCACCCCTCCACTTT,CASSLGGADNSPLHF
TRBJ1-1,11,few,.,TRBV29-1,TGCAGCGTTGGGGAAAACACTGAAGCTTTCTTT,CSVGENTEAFF
TRBJ2-3,14,few,TRBD1,TRBV20-1,TGCAGTCCCAAGGGACAGGGGGCAAGATATACGCAGTATTTT,CSPKGQGARYTQYF
TRBJ2-6,15,many,.,TRBV9,TGTGCCAGCAGCGTAGGGTCCTCTGGGGCCAACGTCCTGACTTTC,CASSVGSSGANVLTF
TRBJ2-2,14,many,.,TRBV4-3,TGCGCCAGCAGCCAAGTTATGTGGACCGGGGAGCTGTTTTTT,CASSQVMWTGELFF
TRBJ2-3,15,few,TRBD2,TRBV19,TGTGCCAGTAGTATCAGCGGACTAGCGTCAGATACGCAGTATTTT,CASSISGLASDTQYF
TRBJ1-5,15,.,.,TRBV20-1,TGCAGTGCTACGTATCACGGGGGCGCCGACCAGCCCCAGCATTTT,CSATYHGGADQPQHF
TRBJ2-3,14,many,.,TRBV29-1,TGCAGCGTCCCGACCAAACTAAACACAGATACGCAGTATTTT,CSVPTKLNTDTQYF
TRBJ2-5,15,many,TRBD1,TRBV5-1,TGCGCCAGCAGCTTATCCGGGACAGGGGAAGAGACCCAGTACTTC,CASSLSGTGEETQYF
TRBJ1-2,16,.,.,TRBV19,TGTGCCAGTAGTATTCAGCAGGGGAGATGGGACTATGGCTACACCTTC,CASSIQQGRWDYGYTF
TRBJ2-5,13,.,.,TRBV7-2,TGTGCCAGCAGCTTAGGGTCGCCAGAGACCCAGTACTTC,CASSLGSPETQYF
TRBJ1-2,12,few,TRBD1,TRBV18,TGTGCCAGCTCACCAGGGACAGATGGCTACACCTTC,CASSPGTDGYTF
TRBJ2-3,16,.,TRBD2,TRBV15,TGTGCCACCAGCAGAGGGGCTAGCGGTAACACAGATACGCAGTATTTT,CATSRGASGNTDTQYF
TRBJ2-5,15,many,.,TRBV7-2,TGTGCCAGCAGTCTAGTCTCCGAGACTCGGGAGACCCAGTACTTC,CASSLVSETRETQYF
TRBJ2-5,13,many,.,TRBV30,TGTGCCTGGAGTGGGACAGTCCAAGAGACCCAGTACTTC,CAWSGTVQETQYF
TRBJ1-4,14,.,.,TRBV18,TGTGCCAGCTCACTTTCGACGGGTAATGAAAAACTGTTTTTT,CASSLSTGNEKLFF
TRBJ1-4,15,few,.,TRBV4-3,TGCGCCAGCAGCCAAGGAGGCAGGCTGAATGAAAAACTGTTTTTT,CASSQGGRLNEKLFF
TRBJ2-5,18,many,TRBD2,TRBV12-3/TRBV12-4,TGTGCCAGCAGACCTCACCTTGGGGCTGGACGGGGGGATGAGACCCAGTACTTC,CASRPHLGAGRGDETQYF
TRBJ1-3,15,many,.,TRBV20-1,TGCAGTGCTAGAGATCCGGCCCTCGGTGGAAACACCATATATTTT,CSARDPALGGNTIYF